This TCR beta chain was found in a study of blood T cell repertoires in COVID-19. The wider study: PBMCs, B-cell-depleted T cells, or T cells were the source of the cDNA or gDNA that made up the material.

Participants were aged about 18 to 90 years from approximately 23 US areas. Clinical histories supplied by participants themselves formed the basis of cohort assignment. Some clones are missing from TCRdb's copy, which holds only in-frame ones; the method was immunoSEQ multiplex PCR. Of under 200,000 clones listed, roughly 90% were seen once; the top ten hold 6.6%. Sequenced sample: PBMCs or T cells enriched from blood (not recorded which). The source is a woman aged 45 to 65 who had recovered from COVID-19.

CDR3: CASSPPGTRWGYTF. CDR3 DNA sequence: TGTGCCAGCAGCCCTCCCGGGACACGTTGGGGCTACACCTTC. V usage is TRBV5-4 and J usage is TRBJ1-2; maybe TRBD1 (6 bases). This CDR3 comprises 14 residues. Germline lookup yields CDR1 SGHNT and CDR2 YYREEE (reference sequence). V lost 4 bases and J lost 8, with 18 bases in between. Full variable domain (remainder filled in from reference TRBV5-4 and TRBJ1-2): ETGVTQSPTHLIKTRGQQVTLRCSSQSGHNTVSWYQQALGQGPQFIFQYYREEENGRGNFPPRFSGLQFPNYSSELNVNALELDDSALYLCASSPPGTRWGYTFGSGTRLTVV.